This paragraph covers one T cell receptor beta chain sequence. Its antigen is as yet unknown. This specimen comes from a study of response to subunit inactivated influenza vaccine. Study results and caveats: The authors suggested that few new T cells are recruited per seasonal influenza vaccination.

The CDR3 consists of 15 residues. Per germline, CDR1 SGHNT and CDR2 YENEEA. The V and J ends lost 7 bases and 4 bases respectively, with 18 bases between them. TCRdb used MiXCR to reprocess the RT-PCR reads, holding one entry per CDR3 protein. The data show about 780,000 distinct CDR3 sequences, around 20% seen once. This specimen consisted of PBMCs from blood, obtained about 5 days after vaccination. The origin of this receptor is a man aged 45-60 years who received an inactivated influenza vaccine. J is TRBJ2-3 and V is TRBV11-3; D is perhaps TRBD2 (5 bases). The CDR3 bases are TGTGCCAGCAAAATAGCCCCCGGGATAGCAGATACGCAGTATTTT. Amino acid sequence: CASKIAPGIADTQYF.